This entry describes one TCR beta chain. The antigen is unknown. Profiling relied on immunoSEQ multiplex PCR, and the TCRdb table lists in-frame clones only, not all of them. This sample has some 250,000 clones, with about 94% found just once. These data belong to a study of T cell responses to AZD1222 COVID-19 vaccine. Investigators merged groups given second doses at roughly 4 or roughly 12 weeks. Points from the study as a whole: Two AZD1222 doses significantly raised spike-specific TCR breadth and depth over controls.

The specimen comprised peripheral blood, sampled 28 days after the second AZD1222 dose. The sequence was collected from an adult who received the AZD1222 COVID-19 vaccine.

The CDR3 sequence: CATGPLYGYTF. The CDR3 DNA reads as TGTGCCACGGGGCCCCTCTATGGCTACACCTTC. V is TRBV28 and J is TRBJ1-2; TRBD1 is a possible D gene (5 bases). Germline CDR1 and CDR2: MDHEN and SYDVKM. The ends were cut back, 10 bases at V and 4 bases at J, with 10 bases in the middle. There are 11 residues in the CDR3.